The clone carrying this T cell receptor (beta chain) is termed large. Antigen specificity is unknown. Using approximately 15 ng of total RNA, TCR libraries were made with the QIAseq Immune Repertoire TCR panel. MiXCR was run by TCRdb on the reads, yielding one entry per CDR3 protein. The data contain 600 to 800 distinct CDR3 sequences, about 4.8% of them singletons. Sorting of live CD3+CD8+TCRalphabeta+ cells by PD-1 and/or TIGIT gave four subsets. The data derive from a study of circulating CD8 cells and anti-PD-1 response in melanoma. Study-level findings and limits: At M1, fewer than 7% of TRB clonotypes appeared in multiple subsets.

Germline V gives CDR1 SGDLS, CDR2 YYNGEE. Trimming cost V 1 base and J 2 bases, with 6 bases left between them. The length of the CDR3 is 14 residues. V usage is TRBV9 and J usage is TRBJ2-2, with D hard to call. This sequence originates from a human donor with melanoma. The sequences come from CD8+ T cells from PBMCs, collected at baseline or after one month of anti-PD-1 therapy (not recorded which). CDR3 nucleotide sequence: TGTGCCAGCAGCGTAAGGCCCAACACCGGGGAGCTGTTTTTT. Its protein is CASSVRPNTGELFF.